A selection of T cell receptor beta chains follows, all from one sample in a study of blood T cell repertoires in COVID-19. Produced via immunoSEQ multiplex PCR; TCRdb's table is partial and in-frame only. The sample has under 350,000 clones, more than 85% seen once; the top ten hold about 4.6%. Specimen: peripheral blood. The receptors come from a middle-aged man with acute or convalescent COVID-19. Each CDR3 is given with its conserved first and last residue. Fields, in order: D gene, clone size, V gene, J gene, CDR3 protein, CDR3 DNA. A D gene is named only where the DNA matches it firmly. For some rows the clone size is stated as once, few or many, or as a class when expanded; others skip it.

>NA|NA|TRBV24-1|TRBJ1-5
CATSDGPGGGDQPQHF
TGTGCCACCAGTGATGGCCCGGGGGGAGGGGATCAGCCCCAGCATTTT
>TRBD1|few|TRBV10-3|TRBJ1-2
CAIRGDRSPANYGYTF
TGTGCCATCAGGGGGGACAGGAGCCCAGCTAACTATGGCTACACCTTC
>TRBD2|NA|TRBV4-2|TRBJ2-1
CASSPTSGSYNEQFF
TGTGCCAGCAGCCCGACTAGCGGGTCCTACAATGAGCAGTTCTTC
>NA|once|TRBV2|TRBJ1-1
CASSAGKAFF
TGTGCCAGCAGTGCAGGGAAAGCTTTCTTT
>NA|NA|TRBV28|TRBJ1-2
CASSPGGDSGYGYTF
TGTGCCAGCAGCCCGGGGGGGGATTCCGGCTATGGCTACACCTTC
>TRBD2|NA|TRBV11-3|TRBJ2-7
CASSPGLAGANYEQYF
TGTGCCAGCAGCCCCGGACTAGCGGGGGCCAACTACGAGCAGTACTTC
>NA|NA|TRBV12-3/TRBV12-4|TRBJ2-1
CASSFLNEQFF
TGTGCCAGCAGTTTTCTCAATGAGCAGTTCTTC
>TRBD1|NA|TRBV2|TRBJ2-7
CASSRSGTESYEQYF
TGTGCCAGCAGCCGATCCGGGACAGAGTCCTACGAGCAGTACTTC
>NA|NA|TRBV5-4|TRBJ1-2
CASSAQLANYGYTF
TGTGCCAGCAGCGCGCAACTAGCTAACTATGGCTACACCTTC
>NA|NA|TRBV9|TRBJ2-3
CASSDYPSTDTQYF
TGTGCCAGCAGCGACTATCCTAGCACAGATACGCAGTATTTT
>NA|NA|TRBV7-3|TRBJ1-2
CASSLRSQGYGYTF
TGTGCCAGCAGCTTACGTTCGCAGGGGTATGGCTACACCTTC
>NA|NA|TRBV6-5|TRBJ1-3
CASSTRSSGNTIYF
TGTGCCAGCAGTACGCGGTCCTCTGGAAACACCATATATTTT
>NA|NA|TRBV3-1/TRBV3-2|TRBJ2-2
CASSDRNTGELFF
TGTGCCAGCAGCGACAGAAACACCGGGGAGCTGTTTTTT
>TRBD1|NA|TRBV11-3|TRBJ1-1
CANQVGTGEYWGVNTEAFF
TGTGCCAACCAAGTGGGGACAGGGGAGTATTGGGGAGTGAACACTGAAGCTTTCTTT
>TRBD1|NA|TRBV28|TRBJ2-7
CASSLSTGTGGNYEQYF
TGTGCCAGCAGTTTAAGTACCGGGACAGGGGGGAACTACGAGCAGTACTTC
>NA|NA|TRBV6-5|TRBJ1-5
CASVRQPNQPQHF
TGTGCCAGTGTCAGACAGCCCAATCAGCCCCAGCATTTT
>NA|NA|TRBV10-2|TRBJ1-5
CASSDLVNQPQHF
TGCGCCAGCAGTGACCTCGTTAATCAGCCCCAGCATTTT
>NA|NA|TRBV6-5|TRBJ1-1
CASSYQMNTEAFF
TGTGCCAGCAGTTATCAGATGAACACTGAAGCTTTCTTT
>TRBD1|NA|TRBV30|TRBJ1-2
CACKVPDRLGYGYTF
TGTGCCTGTAAGGTACCGGACAGGCTTGGGTATGGCTACACCTTC
>TRBD1|NA|TRBV3-1/TRBV3-2|TRBJ1-2
CASSQLGQGGYGYTF
TGTGCCAGCAGCCAGCTGGGACAGGGTGGGTATGGCTACACCTTC
>TRBD1|NA|TRBV2|TRBJ1-2
CASVRTGGNGYTF
TGTGCCAGCGTTAGGACAGGGGGAAATGGCTACACCTTC
>TRBD1|NA|TRBV5-6|TRBJ2-2
CASSYGTGNTGELFF
TGTGCCAGCAGCTATGGGACAGGTAACACCGGGGAGCTGTTTTTT
>NA|once|TRBV7-2|TRBJ1-2
CASSRDTQYGYTF
TGTGCCAGCAGTCGGGACACACAGTATGGCTACACCTTC
>NA|NA|TRBV4-1|TRBJ1-2
CASSQSDSTNYGYTF
TGCGCCAGCAGCCAGTCGGACAGCACTAACTATGGCTACACCTTC
>TRBD1|NA|TRBV24-1|TRBJ2-2
CATSELGQSTGELFF
TGTGCCACCAGTGAGTTGGGACAGAGCACCGGGGAGCTGTTTTTT
>NA|NA|TRBV6-1|TRBJ1-6
CASSDRGSYNSPLHF
TGTGCCAGCAGTGATAGGGGATCCTATAATTCACCCCTCCACTTT
>TRBD1|once|TRBV19|TRBJ2-1
CASSLRTGGGYNEQFF
TGTGCCAGTAGTCTTCGGACAGGGGGAGGATACAATGAGCAGTTCTTC
>NA|NA|TRBV25-1|TRBJ1-2
CASSEPGSYYGYTF
TGTGCCAGCAGTGAGCCGGGTTCGTACTATGGCTACACCTTC
>NA|NA|TRBV9|TRBJ1-2
CASSVVNYGYTF
TGTGCCAGCAGCGTTGTAAACTATGGCTACACCTTC
>TRBD1|NA|TRBV5-1|TRBJ1-6
CASSLVGPDRDSPLHF
TGCGCCAGCAGCTTGGTGGGTCCGGACAGGGATTCACCCCTCCACTTT
>TRBD1|NA|TRBV4-1|TRBJ1-1
CASSHASGRGTGTEALF
TGCGCCAGCAGCCACGCCTCGGGGAGGGGGACAGGCACTGAAGCTCTCTTT
>NA|NA|TRBV15|TRBJ1-5
CATSRDRGVKGRAQHF
TGTGCCACCAGCAGAGATCGGGGGGTAAAGGGAAGGGCCCAGCATTTT
>TRBD1|NA|TRBV6-1|TRBJ1-5
CASSDDRGQPQHF
TGTGCCAGCAGTGACGACAGGGGACAGCCCCAGCATTTT
>TRBD1|NA|TRBV2|TRBJ1-4
CASGDRAREKLFF
TGTGCCAGTGGGGACAGGGCACGCGAAAAACTGTTTTTT
>NA|few|TRBV30|TRBJ1-3
CAWSLGGEGSGNTIYF
TGTGCCTGGAGCCTGGGGGGGGAGGGCTCTGGAAACACCATATATTTT
>TRBD1|few|TRBV7-9|TRBJ2-3
CASRRPGQGILLDTQYF
TGTGCCAGCAGACGGCCGGGACAGGGAATTTTACTTGATACGCAGTATTTT
>NA|once|TRBV25-1|TRBJ1-3
CASSELSGGSGNTIYF
TGTGCCAGCAGTGAACTCTCCGGGGGTAGTGGAAACACCATATATTTT
>NA|NA|TRBV23-1|TRBJ1-1
CASSQSIPQIFNTEAFF
TGCGCCAGCAGTCAATCTATACCCCAGATCTTCAACACTGAAGCTTTCTTT
>TRBD1|once|TRBV6-5|TRBJ1-5
CASRTGGAVQPQHF
TGTGCCAGCAGGACAGGGGGCGCGGTTCAGCCCCAGCATTTT
>TRBD2|NA|TRBV6-5|TRBJ2-7
CASRTGGATYEQYF
TGTGCCAGCAGGACGGGGGGGGCTACCTACGAGCAGTACTTC
>NA|NA|TRBV12-3/TRBV12-4|TRBJ1-1
CASSLERVGTFF
TGTGCCAGCAGTTTAGAGCGGGTGGGGACTTTCTTT
>TRBD1|NA|TRBV18|TRBJ2-7
CASSPGTEPSYEQYF
TGTGCCAGCTCACCTGGGACAGAACCTTCCTACGAGCAGTACTTC
>TRBD1|few|TRBV5-1|TRBJ2-7
CASSLGQGLAYEQYF
TGCGCCAGCAGCTTGGGACAGGGGTTGGCCTACGAGCAGTACTTC
>NA|NA|TRBV13|TRBJ1-5
CASSLAWDYRAPYTSNQPQHF
TGTGCCAGCAGCTTAGCCTGGGACTACAGGGCCCCCTATACGAGCAATCAGCCCCAGCATTTT
>NA|once|TRBV9|TRBJ1-2
CASRQGNSENYGYTF
TGTGCCAGCAGGCAGGGGAATTCAGAGAACTATGGCTACACCTTC
>NA|NA|TRBV7-2|TRBJ1-2
CASSVFRGDYGYTF
TGTGCCAGCAGCGTTTTCAGGGGAGACTATGGCTACACCTTC
>NA|once|TRBV10-2|TRBJ1-1
CASSETLGGTEAFF
TGCGCCAGCAGTGAGACTCTAGGTGGCACTGAAGCTTTCTTT
>NA|NA|TRBV3-1/TRBV3-2|TRBJ2-1
CASSALAGSSYNEQFF
TGTGCCAGCAGCGCCCTGGCGGGGAGCTCCTACAATGAGCAGTTCTTC
>TRBD1|NA|TRBV9|TRBJ1-2
CASSVAGTGVPLNGYTF
TGTGCCAGCAGCGTAGCGGGGACAGGGGTGCCCCTGAACGGCTACACCTTC
>TRBD1|NA|TRBV11-2|TRBJ1-6
CASSSPWGRGANSPLHF
TGTGCCAGCAGCTCCCCTTGGGGCAGGGGGGCGAATTCACCCCTCCACTTT
>TRBD1|once|TRBV5-8|TRBJ1-3
CASSPSGGSGNTIYF
TGTGCCAGCAGCCCCTCAGGGGGTTCTGGAAACACCATATATTTT
>NA|NA|TRBV7-2|TRBJ2-5
CASSGRGRRETQYF
TGTGCCAGCAGCGGGCGGGGTCGGAGAGAGACCCAGTACTTC
>TRBD1|NA|TRBV6-6|TRBJ2-3
CASSAPGQGTDTQYF
TGTGCCAGCAGTGCACCGGGACAGGGCACAGATACGCAGTATTTT
>TRBD2|NA|TRBV6-6|TRBJ2-1
CASSPPGAGGYNEQFF
TGTGCCAGCAGTCCTCCCGGAGCGGGGGGATACAATGAGCAGTTCTTC
>NA|NA|TRBV11-2|TRBJ2-7
CATSQGVLEQYF
TGTGCCACCTCACAGGGAGTCCTCGAGCAGTACTTC